These T cell receptor beta chains were read from a single sample in a study of shared clonotypes between healthy human individuals. Produced via immunoSEQ multiplex PCR; TCRdb's table is partial and in-frame only. The data show approximately 2,000,000 clones, 93% seen once. Material: naive CD8+ T cells from PBMCs. The source of these receptors is a young man in good health. Some clones in this sample may be carry-over from other donors' samples. Both conserved end residues are part of each CDR3. D genes are given only for firm matches. Some rows have no size entry. The others give once, few or many, or a class for an expanded clone.

CDR3	DNA	size	J	V	D
CASSLLGLAGDEQYF	TGTGCCAGCAGTCTCTTGGGACTAGCGGGGGACGAGCAGTACTTC	-	TRBJ2-7	TRBV27	TRBD2
CASTSKGGSYEQYF	TGTGCCAGCACCTCAAAAGGAGGCTCCTACGAGCAGTACTTC	-	TRBJ2-7	TRBV6-5	-
CSATGVGYTF	TGCAGTGCTACGGGGGTCGGCTACACCTTC	-	TRBJ1-2	TRBV20-1	-
CASSYNRDRDTQYF	TGTGCCAGCAGCTATAACAGGGACCGGGATACGCAGTATTTT	-	TRBJ2-3	TRBV6-5	-
CSVEDGQTYEQYF	TGCAGCGTTGAAGATGGGCAGACATACGAGCAGTACTTC	-	TRBJ2-7	TRBV29-1	-
CASSSGWNEKLFF	TGTGCCAGCAGTTCGGGATGGAATGAAAAACTGTTTTTT	-	TRBJ1-4	TRBV6-6	-
CASRRGTNEKLFF	TGTGCCAGCAGGCGAGGGACTAATGAAAAACTGTTTTTT	-	TRBJ1-4	TRBV7-9	-
CSVAAWGPGGGELFF	TGCAGCGTGGCAGCTTGGGGGCCTGGCGGCGGGGAGCTGTTTTTT	-	TRBJ2-2	TRBV29-1	-
CASSLQIPASNQPQHF	TGTGCCAGCAGTCTCCAAATTCCAGCTAGCAATCAGCCCCAGCATTTT	-	TRBJ1-5	TRBV27	-
CASSLGTSGTLDTQYF	TGTGCCAGCAGCTTAGGGACTAGCGGGACCCTCGATACGCAGTATTTT	-	TRBJ2-3	TRBV7-3	TRBD2
CASSLYGPKNTEAFF	TGTGCCAGCAGTTTATATGGACCGAAGAACACTGAAGCTTTCTTT	-	TRBJ1-1	TRBV27	-
CASSLYHRDEQYF	TGTGCCAGCAGTTTGTACCACAGGGACGAGCAGTACTTC	-	TRBJ2-7	TRBV27	-
CASSIASSNYEQYF	TGTGCCAGTAGTATAGCCAGTTCCAACTACGAGCAGTACTTC	-	TRBJ2-7	TRBV19	-
CARSHTGQKKNYGYTF	TGTGCCAGAAGTCACACGGGGCAGAAAAAGAACTATGGCTACACCTTC	-	TRBJ1-2	TRBV5-3	-
CASSSLAARSSYNEQFF	TGTGCCAGCAGCTCGCTGGCGGCCCGGAGCTCCTACAATGAGCAGTTCTTC	-	TRBJ2-1	TRBV7-8	-
CASSTIRGGRGKLFF	TGTGCCAGCAGTACGATCAGGGGAGGTCGTGGAAAACTGTTTTTT	-	TRBJ1-4	TRBV6-1	-
CASRGDPNYGYTF	TGTGCCAGCAGAGGGGACCCCAACTATGGCTACACCTTC	-	TRBJ1-2	TRBV9	-
CASSVGGTVSYEQYF	TGTGCCAGCAGCGTAGGAGGGACAGTCTCCTACGAGCAGTACTTC	-	TRBJ2-7	TRBV9	TRBD1
CATSTRTGNEKLFF	TGTGCCACCAGCACGCGGACGGGAAATGAAAAACTGTTTTTT	-	TRBJ1-4	TRBV15	-
CASSLGREGSYNEQFF	TGTGCCAGCAGCTTAGGGCGGGAGGGCTCCTACAATGAGCAGTTCTTC	-	TRBJ2-1	TRBV11-3	TRBD2
CASSPGRMGGEEQYF	TGCGCCAGCAGCCCGGGCCGGATGGGTGGAGAGGAGCAGTACTTC	-	TRBJ2-7	TRBV4-3	-
CASSESGRASNEQFF	TGTGCCAGCAGCGAGAGCGGGAGGGCCAGTAATGAGCAGTTCTTC	-	TRBJ2-1	TRBV9	TRBD2
CASSPDLRNGEKLFF	TGTGCCAGCAGCCCAGATCTTAGAAACGGAGAAAAACTGTTTTTT	once	TRBJ1-4	TRBV7-3	-
CASSMGQGVSYEQYF	TGTGCCAGTAGTATGGGGCAGGGCGTATCCTACGAGCAGTACTTC	-	TRBJ2-7	TRBV19	-
CAISDPGRNTGELFF	TGTGCCATCAGTGACCCAGGGCGGAACACCGGGGAGCTGTTTTTT	-	TRBJ2-2	TRBV10-3	-
CASSQGHNEQYF	TGTGCCAGCAGCCAGGGTCATAACGAGCAGTACTTC	-	TRBJ2-7	TRBV7-8	-
CASSHRQGADEQYF	TGCGCCAGCAGCCATAGACAGGGGGCGGACGAGCAGTACTTC	-	TRBJ2-7	TRBV4-1	TRBD1
CATGGTGVRNGYTF	TGTGCCACCGGGGGGACAGGGGTAAGGAATGGCTACACCTTC	-	TRBJ1-2	TRBV27	TRBD1
CASSLGKSYNEQFF	TGTGCCAGCAGCCTTGGGAAATCCTACAATGAGCAGTTCTTC	-	TRBJ2-1	TRBV5-4	-
CASSARMTGTGELFF	TGTGCCAGCAGCGCCCGAATGACAGGGACCGGGGAGCTGTTTTTT	-	TRBJ2-2	TRBV9	TRBD1
CASSPRQGSSGANVLTF	TGTGCCAGCAGCCCGAGACAGGGGAGCTCTGGGGCCAACGTCCTGACTTTC	-	TRBJ2-6	TRBV7-9	TRBD1